This note documents a single TCR beta chain sequence. Triplicate sorting captured roughly 310,000 cells each from every CD8+ T cell subset. This specimen belongs to a study of CXCR3-negative and CXCR3-positive naive CD8 T cells. Germline V lookup: CDR1 SQVTM, CDR2 ANQGSEA. This CDR3 has 14 amino acids. The TRB cDNA libraries were prepared by 5' RACE with UMI labels. TCRdb re-called the 5' RACE reads and shows each CDR3 protein once, DNA omitted. The repertoire table contains some 130,000 distinct CDR3 sequences. The sample was naive CXCR3- CD8+ T cells from blood. The sample's subset: CD45RO-CCR7+CD27+CD95- naive CD8+ T cells lacking CXCR3 (TNR3-). This chain connects TRBV29-1 to TRBJ2-1; TCRdb reports TRBD2, a call that lacks DNA to check it against. This receptor was obtained from a human donor in good health. Some clones in this sample may be carry-over from other donors' samples. This CDR3 reads CSVGTSGRWDEQFF.